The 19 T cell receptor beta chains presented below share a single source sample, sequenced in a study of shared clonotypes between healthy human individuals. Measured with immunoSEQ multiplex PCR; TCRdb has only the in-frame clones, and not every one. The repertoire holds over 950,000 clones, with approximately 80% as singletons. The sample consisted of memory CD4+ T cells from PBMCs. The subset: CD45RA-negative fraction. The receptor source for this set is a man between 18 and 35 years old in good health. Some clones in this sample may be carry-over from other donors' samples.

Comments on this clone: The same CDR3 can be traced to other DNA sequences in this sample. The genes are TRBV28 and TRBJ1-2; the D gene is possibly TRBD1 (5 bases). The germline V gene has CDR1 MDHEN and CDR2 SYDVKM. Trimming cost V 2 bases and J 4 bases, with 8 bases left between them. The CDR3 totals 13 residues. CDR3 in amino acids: CASSLEGVYGYTF. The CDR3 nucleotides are TGTGCCAGCAGTTTAGAAGGGGTCTATGGCTACACCTTC.

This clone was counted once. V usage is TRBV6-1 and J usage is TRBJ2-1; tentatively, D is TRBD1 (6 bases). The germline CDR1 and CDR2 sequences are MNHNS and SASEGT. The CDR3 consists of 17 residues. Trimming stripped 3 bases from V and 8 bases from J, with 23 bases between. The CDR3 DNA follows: TGTGCCAGCAGTGAGGTTAGGGGATACAGCAGGGGATATGAGCAGTTCTTC. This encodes CASSEVRGYSRGYEQFF.

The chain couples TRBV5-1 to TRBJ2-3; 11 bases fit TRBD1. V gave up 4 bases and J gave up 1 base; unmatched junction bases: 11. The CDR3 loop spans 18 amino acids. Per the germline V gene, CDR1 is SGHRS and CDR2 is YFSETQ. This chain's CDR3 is CASSIGQGAHSGTDTQYF. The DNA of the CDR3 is TGCGCCAGCAGCATAGGACAGGGGGCTCATTCCGGCACAGATACGCAGTATTTT. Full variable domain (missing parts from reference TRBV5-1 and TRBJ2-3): KAGVTQTPRYLIKTRGQQVTLSCSPISGHRSVSWYQQTPGQGLQFLFEYFSETQRNKGNFPGRFSGRQFSNSRSEMNVSTLELGDSALYLCASSIGQGAHSGTDTQYFGPGTRLTVL.

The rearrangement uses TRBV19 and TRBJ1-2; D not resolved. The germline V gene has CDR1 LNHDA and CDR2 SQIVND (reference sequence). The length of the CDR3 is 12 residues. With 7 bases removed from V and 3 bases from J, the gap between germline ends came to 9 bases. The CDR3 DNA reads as TGTGCCAGTATGGCGGTGGACTATGGCTACACCTTC. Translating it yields CASMAVDYGYTF.

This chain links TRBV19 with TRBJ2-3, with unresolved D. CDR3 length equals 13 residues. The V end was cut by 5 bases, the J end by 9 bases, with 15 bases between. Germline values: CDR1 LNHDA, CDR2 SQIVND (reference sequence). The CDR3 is CASSPPPSRTQYF. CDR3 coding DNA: TGTGCCAGTAGTCCCCCTCCGTCTCGGACGCAGTATTTT.

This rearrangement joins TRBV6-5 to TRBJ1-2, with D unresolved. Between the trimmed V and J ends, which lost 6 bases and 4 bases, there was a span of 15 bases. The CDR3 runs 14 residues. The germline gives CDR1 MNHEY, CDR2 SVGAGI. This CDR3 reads CASSPGKGGYGYTF. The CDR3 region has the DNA TGTGCCAGCAGCCCCGGGAAGGGTGGCTATGGCTACACCTTC.

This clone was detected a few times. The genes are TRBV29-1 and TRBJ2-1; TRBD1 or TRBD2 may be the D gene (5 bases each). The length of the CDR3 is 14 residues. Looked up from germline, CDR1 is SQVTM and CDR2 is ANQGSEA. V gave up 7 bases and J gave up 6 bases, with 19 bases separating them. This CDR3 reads CSGTGTPAGNEQFF. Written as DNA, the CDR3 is TGCAGCGGAACCGGGACGCCCGCGGGCAATGAGCAGTTCTTC.

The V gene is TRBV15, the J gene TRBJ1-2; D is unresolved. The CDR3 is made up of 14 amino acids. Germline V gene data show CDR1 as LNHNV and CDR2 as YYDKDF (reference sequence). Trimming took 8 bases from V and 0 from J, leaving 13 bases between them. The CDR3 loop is CATSSQLANYGYTF. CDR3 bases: TGTGCCACCTCTTCGCAGTTAGCTAACTATGGCTACACCTTC.

The CDR3 nucleotides are TGTGCCAGCAGTTTTAGCGGAATTACAGATACGCAGTATTTT. This encodes CASSFSGITDTQYF. The rearrangement uses TRBV7-3 and TRBJ2-3; possibly TRBD2 for D (6 bases). The V end was cut by 6 bases, the J end by 3 bases, with 13 bases between. The CDR3 is 14 amino acids. From germline, CDR1 is SGHTA and CDR2 FQGTGA.

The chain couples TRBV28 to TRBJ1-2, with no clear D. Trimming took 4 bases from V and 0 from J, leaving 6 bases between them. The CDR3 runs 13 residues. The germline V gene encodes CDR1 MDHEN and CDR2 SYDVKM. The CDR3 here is CASSSRANYGYTF. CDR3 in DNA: TGTGCCAGCAGTTCAAGAGCTAACTATGGCTACACCTTC.

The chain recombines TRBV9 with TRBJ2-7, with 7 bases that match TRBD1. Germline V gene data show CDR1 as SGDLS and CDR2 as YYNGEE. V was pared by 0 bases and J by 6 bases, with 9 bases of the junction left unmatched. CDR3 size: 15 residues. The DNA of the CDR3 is TGTGCCAGCAGCGTAGATCGTACAGGGGTCGGCGAGCAGTACTTC. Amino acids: CASSVDRTGVGEQYF.

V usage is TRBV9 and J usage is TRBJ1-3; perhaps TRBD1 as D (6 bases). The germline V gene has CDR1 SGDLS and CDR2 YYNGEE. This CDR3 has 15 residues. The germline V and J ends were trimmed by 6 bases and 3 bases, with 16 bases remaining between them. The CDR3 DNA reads TGTGCCAGCAACAGCGGAGGACAGCGTGGAAACACCATATATTTT. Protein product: CASNSGGQRGNTIYF.

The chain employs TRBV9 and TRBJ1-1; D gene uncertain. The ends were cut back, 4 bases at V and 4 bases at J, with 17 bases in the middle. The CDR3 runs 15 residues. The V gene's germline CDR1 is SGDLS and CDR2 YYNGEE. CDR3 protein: CASSSPQGSSTEAFF. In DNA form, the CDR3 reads TGTGCCAGCAGCTCACCCCAAGGTTCTTCCACTGAAGCTTTCTTT.

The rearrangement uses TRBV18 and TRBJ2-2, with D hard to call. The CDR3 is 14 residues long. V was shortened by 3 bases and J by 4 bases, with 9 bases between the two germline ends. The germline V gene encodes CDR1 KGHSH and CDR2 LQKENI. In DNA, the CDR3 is TGTGCCAGCTCACCCGTTACTCCCACCGGGGAGCTGTTTTTT. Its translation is CASSPVTPTGELFF.

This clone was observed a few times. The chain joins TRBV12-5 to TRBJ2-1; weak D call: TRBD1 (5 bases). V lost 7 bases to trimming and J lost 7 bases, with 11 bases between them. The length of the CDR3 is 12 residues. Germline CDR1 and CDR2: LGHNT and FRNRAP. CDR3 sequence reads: CASARAENEQFF. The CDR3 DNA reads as TGTGCTAGTGCCAGGGCGGAGAATGAGCAGTTCTTC.

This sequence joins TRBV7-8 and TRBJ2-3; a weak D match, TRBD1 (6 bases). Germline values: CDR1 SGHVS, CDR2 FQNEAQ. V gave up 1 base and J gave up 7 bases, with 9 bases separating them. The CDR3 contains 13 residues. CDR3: CASSLVQGNTQYF. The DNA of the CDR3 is TGTGCCAGCAGCTTAGTTCAGGGGAATACGCAGTATTTT.

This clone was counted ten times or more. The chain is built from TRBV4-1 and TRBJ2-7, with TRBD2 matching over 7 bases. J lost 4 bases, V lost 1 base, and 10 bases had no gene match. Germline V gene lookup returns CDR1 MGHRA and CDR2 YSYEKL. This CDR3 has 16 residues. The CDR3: CASSQVAGTNHYEQYF. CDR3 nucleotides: TGCGCCAGCAGCCAAGTAGCAGGGACTAATCATTACGAGCAGTACTTC.

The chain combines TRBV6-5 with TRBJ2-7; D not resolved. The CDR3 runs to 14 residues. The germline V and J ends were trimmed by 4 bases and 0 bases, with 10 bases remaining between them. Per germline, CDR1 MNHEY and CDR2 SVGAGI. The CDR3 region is CASSSFSSSYEQYF. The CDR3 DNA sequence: TGTGCCAGCAGTTCCTTTAGTAGCTCCTACGAGCAGTACTTC.

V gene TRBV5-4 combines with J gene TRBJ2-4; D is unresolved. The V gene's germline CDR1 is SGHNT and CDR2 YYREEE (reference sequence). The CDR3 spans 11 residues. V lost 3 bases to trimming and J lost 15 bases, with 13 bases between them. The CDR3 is CASSSLGDPYF. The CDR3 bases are TGTGCCAGCAGCTCCCTAGGAGATCCGTACTTC.